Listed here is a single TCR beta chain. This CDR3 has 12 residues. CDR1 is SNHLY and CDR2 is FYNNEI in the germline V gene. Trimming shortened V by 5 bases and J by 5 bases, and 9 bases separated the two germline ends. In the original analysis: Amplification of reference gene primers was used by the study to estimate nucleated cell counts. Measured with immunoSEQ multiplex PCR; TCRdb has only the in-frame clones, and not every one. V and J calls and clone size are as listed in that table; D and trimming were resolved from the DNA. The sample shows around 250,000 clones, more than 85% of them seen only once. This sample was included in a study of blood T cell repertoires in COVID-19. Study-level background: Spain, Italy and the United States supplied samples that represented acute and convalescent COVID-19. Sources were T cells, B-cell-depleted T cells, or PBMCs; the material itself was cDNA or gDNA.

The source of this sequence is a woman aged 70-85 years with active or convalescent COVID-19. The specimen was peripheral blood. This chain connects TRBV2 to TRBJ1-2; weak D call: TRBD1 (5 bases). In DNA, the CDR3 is TGTGCCAGCAGTCGAACAGGATATGGCTACACCTTC. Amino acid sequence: CASSRTGYGYTF. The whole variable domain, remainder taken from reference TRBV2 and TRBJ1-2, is EPEVTQTPSHQVTQMGQEVILRCVPISNHLYFYWYRQILGQKVEFLVSFYNNEISEKSEIFDDQFSVERPDGSNFTLKIRSTKLEDSAMYFCASSRTGYGYTFGSGTRLTVV.